This T cell receptor (beta chain) is drawn from a study of T cell clones after liver transplantation. Method: immunoSEQ multiplex PCR; TCRdb's copy keeps in-frame clones and lacks some. The sample has around 75,000 clones, around 80% seen once. From germline, CDR1 is SGHRS and CDR2 YFSETQ. Trimming removed 2 bases from V and 3 bases from J, with 8 bases in between. The CDR3 contains 14 residues. V and J are TRBV5-1 and TRBJ1-4, with D possibly TRBD1 on 5 matching bases. The material sequenced was CD4+ T cells from blood, taken less than 50 months after liver transplant. The sequence was collected from a human patient who received a liver transplant. Some T cells may have originated in the graft donor. The CDR3 DNA reads as TGCGCCAGCAGCTTAGGGGCTCCTAATGAAAAACTGTTTTTT. It specifies CASSLGAPNEKLFF.